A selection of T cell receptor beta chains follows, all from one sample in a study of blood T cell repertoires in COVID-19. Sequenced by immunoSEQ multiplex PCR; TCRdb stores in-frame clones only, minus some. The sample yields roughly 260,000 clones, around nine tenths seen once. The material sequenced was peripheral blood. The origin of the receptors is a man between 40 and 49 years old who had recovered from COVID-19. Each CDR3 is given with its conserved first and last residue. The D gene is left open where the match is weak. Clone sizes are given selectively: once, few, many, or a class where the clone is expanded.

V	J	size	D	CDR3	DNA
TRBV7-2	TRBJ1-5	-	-	CASSFSGVHQPQHF	TGTGCCAGCAGCTTCTCAGGGGTCCATCAGCCCCAGCATTTT
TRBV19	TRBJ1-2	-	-	CASSIVSWLRGDGYTF	TGTGCCAGTAGTATAGTTTCGTGGCTCAGGGGCGATGGCTACACCTTC
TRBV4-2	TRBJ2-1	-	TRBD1	CASSLPGQGPHEQFF	TGTGCCAGCAGCCTCCCGGGACAGGGCCCCCATGAGCAGTTCTTC
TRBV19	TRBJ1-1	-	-	CASSISEGTEAFF	TGTGCCAGTAGTATAAGTGAGGGAACTGAAGCTTTCTTT
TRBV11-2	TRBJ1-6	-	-	CASSSDSRGSSYNSPLHF	TGTGCCAGCAGCTCGGACAGTAGGGGGAGCTCCTATAATTCACCCCTCCACTTT
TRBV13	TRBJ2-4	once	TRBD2	CASSLREGFQNIQYF	TGTGCCAGCAGCTTGAGGGAGGGCTTCCAAAACATTCAGTACTTC
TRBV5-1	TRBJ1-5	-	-	CASSFDGDSNQPQHF	TGCGCCAGCAGCTTCGACGGAGATAGCAATCAGCCCCAGCATTTT
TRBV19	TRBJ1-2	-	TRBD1	CASSIAPWTGGEFYGYTF	TGTGCCAGTAGTATAGCCCCCTGGACAGGGGGCGAGTTCTATGGCTACACCTTC
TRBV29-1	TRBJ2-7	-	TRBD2	CSVALSGSGEQYF	TGCAGCGTTGCTTTGAGCGGGAGTGGCGAGCAGTACTTC
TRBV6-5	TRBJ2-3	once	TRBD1	CASRGQGAPDTQYF	TGTGCCAGCAGAGGACAGGGGGCACCCGATACGCAGTATTTT
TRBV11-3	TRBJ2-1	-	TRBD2	CASSEAGAGYNEQFF	TGTGCCAGCAGCGAGGCGGGAGCGGGTTACAATGAGCAGTTCTTC
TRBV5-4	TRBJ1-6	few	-	CASSLGPLGDSPLHF	TGTGCCAGCAGCTTGGGTCCCCTAGGGGATTCACCCCTCCACTTT
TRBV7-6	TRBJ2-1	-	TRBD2	CASSLAPSGGPYNEQFF	TGTGCCAGCAGCTTAGCGCCTAGCGGGGGGCCCTACAATGAGCAGTTCTTC
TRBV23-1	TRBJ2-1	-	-	CASSQSAVPLRRNEQFF	TGCGCCAGCAGTCAATCAGCGGTCCCTCTCCGGAGGAATGAGCAGTTCTTC
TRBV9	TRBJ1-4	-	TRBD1	CASSDRQGYFPVEKLFF	TGTGCCAGCAGCGACCGACAGGGGTACTTTCCCGTTGAAAAACTGTTTTTT
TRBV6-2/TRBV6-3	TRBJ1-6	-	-	CASSQTNYGGALHF	TGTGCCAGCAGCCAAACCAACTACGGAGGGGCCCTCCACTTT
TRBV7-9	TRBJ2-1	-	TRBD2	CASSLRLAGGQYNEQFF	TGTGCCAGCAGCTTAAGACTAGCGGGAGGACAGTACAATGAGCAGTTCTTC
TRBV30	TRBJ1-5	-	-	CAWGDRSNQPQHF	TGTGCCTGGGGCGATAGAAGCAATCAGCCCCAGCATTTT
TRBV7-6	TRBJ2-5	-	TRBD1	CASSLGTGYRETQYF	TGTGCCAGCAGCTTAGGGACAGGGTATAGGGAGACCCAGTACTTC
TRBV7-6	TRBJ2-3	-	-	CASERGTSTDTQYF	TGTGCCAGCGAACGGGGAACTAGCACAGATACGCAGTATTTT
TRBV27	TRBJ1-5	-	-	CASSLRSVQPQHF	TGTGCCAGCAGTTTGAGATCGGTACAGCCCCAGCATTTT
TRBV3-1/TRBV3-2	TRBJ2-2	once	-	CASSQPLLPSGLFF	TGTGCCAGCAGCCAACCCCTTCTCCCTTCGGGGCTGTTTTTT
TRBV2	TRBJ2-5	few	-	CASSEARSGSGGTQYF	TGTGCCAGCAGTGAAGCGCGGAGCGGGTCGGGTGGGACCCAGTACTTC
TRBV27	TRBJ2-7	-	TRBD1	CASSNRGRSGEQYF	TGTGCCAGCAGTAACAGGGGGCGATCGGGCGAGCAGTACTTC
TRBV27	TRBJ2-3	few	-	CASSLLRASSTDTQYF	TGTGCCAGCAGTTTACTGAGGGCCTCTAGCACAGATACGCAGTATTTT
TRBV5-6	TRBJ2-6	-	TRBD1	CASRGDRGSSGANVLTF	TGTGCCAGCAGGGGGGACAGGGGGTCCTCTGGGGCCAACGTCCTGACTTTC
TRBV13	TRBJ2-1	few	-	CASSLTVSYNEQFF	TGTGCCAGCAGCTTGACAGTTTCCTACAATGAGCAGTTCTTC